This entry is about one T cell receptor beta chain. Treatment here: oral pan-JAK inhibitor, 5-10 mg twice daily. The source of the sample is a study of CD8+ T cells in alopecia areata. Sequencing used cDNA as its template, made by extracting RNA and reverse transcribing it. Produced via immunoSEQ multiplex PCR; TCRdb's table is partial and in-frame only. The data contain about 210,000 clones, about 40% of them singletons. The specimen was CD4+ T cells sorted from blood, collected at roughly week 38, from a patient treated with tofacitinib. The sequence was obtained from a human donor with alopecia areata.

CDR3 in amino acids: CSASVYEQYF. CDR3 coding DNA: TGCAGTGCTAGTGTCTACGAGCAGTACTTC. The chain recombines TRBV20-1 with TRBJ2-7; no definite D call. Per germline, CDR1 DFQATT and CDR2 SNEGSKA (reference sequence). CDR3 length: 10 residues. Trimming removed 3 bases at V and 3 bases at J, with 3 bases between.